This T cell receptor beta chain was documented in a study of cytotoxic CD8 clonotypes in ibrutinib-treated CLL. Study-wide findings and caveats: Clonality increased at ibrutinib response, then returned toward baseline at progression. Clonotypes that were public were uncommon, and they contracted or stayed stable on treatment.

The CDR3 consists of 11 residues. With 2 bases removed from V and 9 bases from J, the gap between germline ends came to 8 bases. CDR1 and CDR2 from the germline V gene are SGHVS and FQNEAQ. Target depth was 1 in 200,000 to 1 in 1 million T cells, about 10x per clonotype. Some clones are missing from TCRdb's copy, which holds only in-frame ones; the method was immunoSEQ multiplex PCR. The sample carries around 150,000 clones, 88% recorded once. A remark on this clone: Its antigen remains unidentified.

Frozen-stored PBMCs produced about 2 micrograms of genomic DNA for TCR beta libraries. Sequenced material: PBMCs, taken at disease progression, from a patient treated with ibrutinib. This TCR was recovered from a human donor with chronic lymphocytic leukemia. J is TRBJ2-7 and V is TRBV7-8; D is ambiguous. CDR3 region: CASSLNSGQYF. In nucleotides, the CDR3 is TGTGCCAGCAGCTTAAACTCAGGGCAGTACTTC.